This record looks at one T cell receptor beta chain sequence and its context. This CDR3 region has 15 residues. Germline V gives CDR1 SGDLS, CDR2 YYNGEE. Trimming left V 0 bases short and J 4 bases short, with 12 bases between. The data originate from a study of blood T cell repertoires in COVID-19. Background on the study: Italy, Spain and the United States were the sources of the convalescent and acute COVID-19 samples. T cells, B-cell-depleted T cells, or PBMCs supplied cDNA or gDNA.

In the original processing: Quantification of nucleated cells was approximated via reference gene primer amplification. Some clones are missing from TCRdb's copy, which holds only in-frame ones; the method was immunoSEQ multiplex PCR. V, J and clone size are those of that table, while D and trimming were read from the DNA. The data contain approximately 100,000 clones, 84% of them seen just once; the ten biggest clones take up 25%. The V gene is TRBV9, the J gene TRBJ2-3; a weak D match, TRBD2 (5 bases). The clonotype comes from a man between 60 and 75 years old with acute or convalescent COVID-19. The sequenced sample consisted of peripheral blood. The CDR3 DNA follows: TGTGCCAGCAGCGTAGGAGGACTCGGGTCAGATACGCAGTATTTT. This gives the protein CASSVGGLGSDTQYF.